This entry features one TCR beta chain sequence. Its antigen is undetermined. Unique molecular identifiers were present on the cDNA, which also gained a universal primer site by template switching. TCRdb independently ran MiXCR on the 5' RACE reads; one entry per CDR3 protein. The sample has around 200,000 distinct CDR3 sequences; around 10% are singletons. The sample is drawn from a study of identical twins. Findings and caveats of the study: One should note that invariant MAIT and iNKT cells could partly confound zero-insertion analyses. An excess of low generation probability was shown by twin-shared out-of-frame alpha sequences. With beta out-of-frame sequences, excess sharing by twins was weaker.

This TCR derives from a woman younger than 30 in good health. Specimen: memory (CD45RO+) T cells sorted from blood.

The CDR3: CASTSAGPSPTDTQYF. CDR3 DNA: TGTGCCAGCACCTCAGCGGGGCCATCCCCGACAGATACGCAGTATTTT. The chain has TRBV6-1 and TRBJ2-3, with TRBD2 matching over 7 bases. Germline V CDR1 and CDR2: MNHNS, SASEGT. The length of the CDR3 is 16 residues. J gave up 3 bases and V 7 bases, and 13 bases lay outside the gene matches.